Listed below are T cell receptor beta chains from one sample, sequenced in a study of T cell responses to AZD1222 COVID-19 vaccine. Libraries were prepared by immunoSEQ multiplex PCR; TCRdb keeps only in-frame clonotypes and omits some of them. The top ten hold under 9.5% of the sample, which has about 100,000 clones, 92% seen once. Specimen: peripheral blood, collected 28 days after the second AZD1222 dose. All receptors derive from an adult who received the AZD1222 COVID-19 vaccine. The CDR3 runs from the conserved cysteine through the conserved F or W. Fields, in order: V gene, clone size, J gene, D gene, CDR3 DNA, CDR3 protein. D genes are given only for firm matches. The size entry is marked missing in some rows and otherwise reads once, few, many or a size class.

V gene: TRBV5-1
clone size: once
J gene: TRBJ2-1
D gene: TRBD1
CDR3 DNA: TGCGCCAGCAGCTTAAGACAGGGCCGAACCTACAATGAGCAGTTCTTC
CDR3 protein: CASSLRQGRTYNEQFF

V gene: TRBV19
clone size: -
J gene: TRBJ2-1
D gene: TRBD2
CDR3 DNA: TGTGCCAGTAGTCCCCTGACTAGCGGGAGACATTACAATGAGCAGTTCTTC
CDR3 protein: CASSPLTSGRHYNEQFF

V gene: TRBV9
clone size: -
J gene: TRBJ1-2
D gene: -
CDR3 DNA: TGTGCCAGCAGCGTAGTAGTGGGGGGACCGAGTGAGGGCTACACCTTC
CDR3 protein: CASSVVVGGPSEGYTF

V gene: TRBV6-1
clone size: -
J gene: TRBJ1-6
D gene: -
CDR3 DNA: TGTGCCAGCAGTGAAGGTCCAAACCCGGCGGGGAATTCACCCCTCCACTTT
CDR3 protein: CASSEGPNPAGNSPLHF

V gene: TRBV5-6
clone size: -
J gene: TRBJ2-7
D gene: TRBD2
CDR3 DNA: TGTGCCAGCAGCCACCGGGAGGTAGCCTACGAGCAGTACTTC
CDR3 protein: CASSHREVAYEQYF

V gene: TRBV11-3
clone size: -
J gene: TRBJ2-1
D gene: -
CDR3 DNA: TGTGCCAGCAGCCCAGGACCCATCAATGAGCAGTTCTTC
CDR3 protein: CASSPGPINEQFF

V gene: TRBV6-5
clone size: few
J gene: TRBJ1-6
D gene: TRBD1
CDR3 DNA: TGTGCCAGCAGTTTCTCCAACAGGGGGAGCAAGGCACCCCTCCACTTT
CDR3 protein: CASSFSNRGSKAPLHF

V gene: TRBV2
clone size: -
J gene: TRBJ1-6
D gene: TRBD1
CDR3 DNA: TGTGCCAGCAGTGAAGTGGGGGACAGGGAGTATAATTCACCCCTCCACTTT
CDR3 protein: CASSEVGDREYNSPLHF

V gene: TRBV11-3
clone size: -
J gene: TRBJ2-1
D gene: -
CDR3 DNA: TGTGCCAGCAGGTCAGGGGAGAATGAGCAGTTCTTC
CDR3 protein: CASRSGENEQFF

V gene: TRBV19
clone size: -
J gene: TRBJ1-1
D gene: -
CDR3 DNA: TGTGCCAGTAGTTTCAGCCCAGACACTGAAGCTTTCTTT
CDR3 protein: CASSFSPDTEAFF

V gene: TRBV6-5
clone size: -
J gene: TRBJ2-1
D gene: -
CDR3 DNA: TGTGCCAGCGGTCTAATGGGGAATGAGCAGTTCTTC
CDR3 protein: CASGLMGNEQFF

V gene: TRBV5-3
clone size: -
J gene: TRBJ1-5
D gene: -
CDR3 DNA: TGTGCCAGAAGCTTGGGAAGGGAAGGCAATCAGCCCCAGCATTTT
CDR3 protein: CARSLGREGNQPQHF

V gene: TRBV19
clone size: -
J gene: TRBJ2-3
D gene: TRBD2
CDR3 DNA: TGTGCCAGTAGTATGGCTAGCGGGGGGCGGAGCACAGATACGCAGTATTTT
CDR3 protein: CASSMASGGRSTDTQYF

V gene: TRBV9
clone size: -
J gene: TRBJ2-1
D gene: TRBD1
CDR3 DNA: TGTGCCAGCAGCGTAGGTAGGGGGCGAACGGGTGAGCAGTTCTTC
CDR3 protein: CASSVGRGRTGEQFF

V gene: TRBV7-8
clone size: -
J gene: TRBJ2-1
D gene: TRBD2
CDR3 DNA: TGTGCCAGCAGCTTTGGACTAGCGGGGGTGAATGAGCAGTTCTTC
CDR3 protein: CASSFGLAGVNEQFF

V gene: TRBV18
clone size: -
J gene: TRBJ2-7
D gene: TRBD1
CDR3 DNA: TGTGCCAGCTCACCCCGACAGGGCTACGAGCAGTACTTC
CDR3 protein: CASSPRQGYEQYF

V gene: TRBV30
clone size: -
J gene: TRBJ1-5
D gene: -
CDR3 DNA: TGTGCCTGGAGTGTACCCGGAGGAGGCAATCAGCCCCAGCATTTT
CDR3 protein: CAWSVPGGGNQPQHF

V gene: TRBV5-6
clone size: -
J gene: TRBJ1-5
D gene: TRBD1
CDR3 DNA: TGTGCCAGCAGCCCGGCGGGACAGGGTATTCAGCCCCAGCATTTT
CDR3 protein: CASSPAGQGIQPQHF

V gene: TRBV21-1
clone size: -
J gene: TRBJ1-1
D gene: -
CDR3 DNA: TGTGCCAGCAGCAAATCTGGACGGGGCCCGAACACTGAAGCTTTCTTT
CDR3 protein: CASSKSGRGPNTEAFF

V gene: TRBV4-1
clone size: -
J gene: TRBJ1-1
D gene: -
CDR3 DNA: TGCGCCAGCAGCCAAGATCGGGCCCCGAACACTGAAGCTTTCTTT
CDR3 protein: CASSQDRAPNTEAFF

V gene: TRBV4-2
clone size: -
J gene: TRBJ2-2
D gene: -
CDR3 DNA: TGTGCCAGCAGCCACAACACCGGGGAGCTGTTTTTT
CDR3 protein: CASSHNTGELFF

V gene: TRBV7-9
clone size: -
J gene: TRBJ1-1
D gene: -
CDR3 DNA: TGTGCCAGCAGCCCCCGGCAGGGACGCACTGAAGCTTTCTTT
CDR3 protein: CASSPRQGRTEAFF

V gene: TRBV2
clone size: -
J gene: TRBJ1-2
D gene: -
CDR3 DNA: TGTGCCAGCTCTGGGAACTATGGCTACACCTTC
CDR3 protein: CASSGNYGYTF

V gene: TRBV27
clone size: -
J gene: TRBJ1-1
D gene: TRBD1
CDR3 DNA: TGTGCCAGCAGTTTATCCCGATTGACAGGGGGCGACGGAACTGAAGCTTTCTTT
CDR3 protein: CASSLSRLTGGDGTEAFF

V gene: TRBV12-5
clone size: -
J gene: TRBJ1-3
D gene: -
CDR3 DNA: TGTGCTAGTGGTTTGGTACCGAACTCTGGAAACACCATATATTTT
CDR3 protein: CASGLVPNSGNTIYF

V gene: TRBV20-1
clone size: once
J gene: TRBJ2-7
D gene: -
CDR3 DNA: TGCAGTGCTAGGGCGGGGTTCGAGCAGTACTTC
CDR3 protein: CSARAGFEQYF

V gene: TRBV29-1
clone size: -
J gene: TRBJ1-3
D gene: -
CDR3 DNA: TGCAGCGTTGATGGGGGAGGTGGAAACACCATATATTTT
CDR3 protein: CSVDGGGGNTIYF

V gene: TRBV27
clone size: few
J gene: TRBJ2-1
D gene: -
CDR3 DNA: TGTGCCAGCAGTCGTCCGTCCTACAATGAGCAGTTCTTC
CDR3 protein: CASSRPSYNEQFF

V gene: TRBV30
clone size: -
J gene: TRBJ1-3
D gene: -
CDR3 DNA: TGTGCCTGGAGTCCCCGGGTTTCGGGGGCTGGAAACACCATATATTTT
CDR3 protein: CAWSPRVSGAGNTIYF

V gene: TRBV27
clone size: -
J gene: TRBJ1-1
D gene: TRBD1
CDR3 DNA: TGTGCCAGCAGTTTATATTCAGGGGGTGAAGCTTTCTTT
CDR3 protein: CASSLYSGGEAFF

V gene: TRBV19
clone size: -
J gene: TRBJ1-1
D gene: -
CDR3 DNA: TGTGCCAGTAGTATAGTTTTGAGGGGGAACACTGAAGCTTTCTTT
CDR3 protein: CASSIVLRGNTEAFF

V gene: TRBV27
clone size: -
J gene: TRBJ1-2
D gene: TRBD1
CDR3 DNA: TGTGCCAGCAGTACCCGGGACAGGGGGCACTATGGCTACACCTTC
CDR3 protein: CASSTRDRGHYGYTF

V gene: TRBV5-1
clone size: -
J gene: TRBJ1-1
D gene: -
CDR3 DNA: TGCGCCAGCACCCCGGGGCAGGGTGAAGCTTTCTTT
CDR3 protein: CASTPGQGEAFF

V gene: TRBV10-1
clone size: -
J gene: TRBJ2-4
D gene: TRBD2
CDR3 DNA: TGCGCCAGCAGTGAGTCCAGTAGGCTAGCGGGAGCGGCCAAAAACATTCAGTACTTC
CDR3 protein: CASSESSRLAGAAKNIQYF

V gene: TRBV14
clone size: -
J gene: TRBJ2-1
D gene: TRBD1
CDR3 DNA: TGTGCCAGCAGCATCCGACAGGGGGTCATGGGCAATGAGCAGTTCTTC
CDR3 protein: CASSIRQGVMGNEQFF

V gene: TRBV2
clone size: -
J gene: TRBJ2-2
D gene: -
CDR3 DNA: TGTGCCAGCAGGGACGGGCCGGGCGAGCTGTTTTTT
CDR3 protein: CASRDGPGELFF

V gene: TRBV12-3/TRBV12-4
clone size: -
J gene: TRBJ1-1
D gene: TRBD1
CDR3 DNA: TGTGCCAGCAGTTTAGGACAGGGCACTGAAGCTTTCTTT
CDR3 protein: CASSLGQGTEAFF

V gene: TRBV10-3
clone size: -
J gene: TRBJ1-1
D gene: TRBD1
CDR3 DNA: TGTGCCATCAGTGAGGGACAGGGGGCAGTCGGCACTGAAGCTTTCTTT
CDR3 protein: CAISEGQGAVGTEAFF

V gene: TRBV28
clone size: -
J gene: TRBJ1-5
D gene: -
CDR3 DNA: TGTGCCAGCAGTTTCGGGCAGGGCAATAGCAATCAGCCCCAGCATTTT
CDR3 protein: CASSFGQGNSNQPQHF

V gene: TRBV19
clone size: -
J gene: TRBJ1-1
D gene: -
CDR3 DNA: TGTGCCAGTAGTATAGGCGCGACACGCAAAACGGAAGCTTTCTTT
CDR3 protein: CASSIGATRKTEAFF

V gene: TRBV10-3
clone size: -
J gene: TRBJ1-3
D gene: TRBD1
CDR3 DNA: TGTGCCTCATGGGGGGAGGACAGGATTTTCTCTGGAAACACCATATATTTT
CDR3 protein: CASWGEDRIFSGNTIYF

V gene: TRBV4-1
clone size: -
J gene: TRBJ1-6
D gene: -
CDR3 DNA: TGCGCCAGCAGCCAAGATTTTGTGGGGTCGGGTTTGAATTCACCCCTCCACTTT
CDR3 protein: CASSQDFVGSGLNSPLHF

V gene: TRBV20-1
clone size: once
J gene: TRBJ1-2
D gene: -
CDR3 DNA: TGCCTAACAGGGAGCAATGGCTACACCTTC
CDR3 protein: CLTGSNGYTF

V gene: TRBV12-3/TRBV12-4
clone size: -
J gene: TRBJ1-6
D gene: -
CDR3 DNA: TGTGCCAGCAGGTCTTACGTGTCACCCCTCCACTTT
CDR3 protein: CASRSYVSPLHF

V gene: TRBV6-5
clone size: -
J gene: TRBJ1-4
D gene: TRBD1
CDR3 DNA: TGTGCCAGCAGTATCCGGGACAGGGAAAAACTGTTTTTT
CDR3 protein: CASSIRDREKLFF

V gene: TRBV6-2/TRBV6-3
clone size: -
J gene: TRBJ2-7
D gene: TRBD2
CDR3 DNA: TGTGCCAGCAGTTACTCGCGGGAGGGCTACGAGCAGTACTTC
CDR3 protein: CASSYSREGYEQYF

V gene: TRBV11-3
clone size: -
J gene: TRBJ1-1
D gene: -
CDR3 DNA: TGTGCCAGCAGCTTAGTCAGTAACACTGAAGCTTTCTTT
CDR3 protein: CASSLVSNTEAFF

V gene: TRBV9
clone size: -
J gene: TRBJ2-1
D gene: TRBD2
CDR3 DNA: TGTGCCAGCACCCCGAGGGCTAGCGGGAGTCCACAGTTCTTC
CDR3 protein: CASTPRASGSPQFF

V gene: TRBV19
clone size: -
J gene: TRBJ2-5
D gene: TRBD2
CDR3 DNA: TGTGCCAGTACCATGGGGCTAGCGGGAGATGTGGAGACCCAGTACTTC
CDR3 protein: CASTMGLAGDVETQYF

V gene: TRBV4-3
clone size: -
J gene: TRBJ1-4
D gene: TRBD1
CDR3 DNA: TGCGCCAGCAGCCAAGGACAGGGGGCGGATGAAAAACTGTTTTTT
CDR3 protein: CASSQGQGADEKLFF

V gene: TRBV21-1
clone size: -
J gene: TRBJ2-1
D gene: -
CDR3 DNA: TGTGCCAGCCGGGGGGTTCCCGGGGTCAATGAGCAGTTCTTC
CDR3 protein: CASRGVPGVNEQFF

V gene: TRBV3-1/TRBV3-2
clone size: -
J gene: TRBJ2-7
D gene: TRBD1
CDR3 DNA: TGTGCCAGCAGCCAAGATTCAGGGGGCAGGGGCGAGCAGTACTTC
CDR3 protein: CASSQDSGGRGEQYF

V gene: TRBV9
clone size: -
J gene: TRBJ2-1
D gene: -
CDR3 DNA: TGTGCCAGCAGCGTAGCTAGTTACAATGAGCAGTTCTTC
CDR3 protein: CASSVASYNEQFF

V gene: TRBV6-1
clone size: -
J gene: TRBJ1-5
D gene: -
CDR3 DNA: TGTGCCAGCAGTGACAGGGGTGGGGATCGCAATCAGCCCCAGCATTTT
CDR3 protein: CASSDRGGDRNQPQHF

V gene: TRBV2
clone size: -
J gene: TRBJ2-5
D gene: TRBD2
CDR3 DNA: TGTGCCAGCAGGAGGCGGGCTAGCGGCAAAGAGACCCAGTACTTC
CDR3 protein: CASRRRASGKETQYF

V gene: TRBV19
clone size: -
J gene: TRBJ2-5
D gene: TRBD2
CDR3 DNA: TGTGCCAGTAAGGAGGCGGGAGGAGAGACCCAGTACTTC
CDR3 protein: CASKEAGGETQYF

V gene: TRBV29-1
clone size: -
J gene: TRBJ2-7
D gene: TRBD1
CDR3 DNA: TGCAGCGTTGAGTCCCCACAGGGGTACTACGAGCAGTACTTC
CDR3 protein: CSVESPQGYYEQYF

V gene: TRBV4-3
clone size: -
J gene: TRBJ1-1
D gene: -
CDR3 DNA: TGCGCCAGCAGCCAAGTTAGGGGGTACAAAGGTGAAGCTTTCTTT
CDR3 protein: CASSQVRGYKGEAFF

V gene: TRBV2
clone size: -
J gene: TRBJ2-2
D gene: -
CDR3 DNA: TGTGCCAGCAGCCAAGACAGAGTGAACACCGGGGAGCTGTTTTTT
CDR3 protein: CASSQDRVNTGELFF

V gene: TRBV2
clone size: -
J gene: TRBJ2-7
D gene: TRBD1
CDR3 DNA: TGTGCCAGCAGCGTTACCGGGACAGGGATCGAGCAGTACTTC
CDR3 protein: CASSVTGTGIEQYF